The 5 T cell receptor beta chains reported below all come from one sample, sequenced in a study of molecular identifiers for immune sequencing clone quantification. TCRdb re-analysed the PCR reads in MiXCR, keeping a single row per CDR3 protein. The sample includes about 640,000 distinct CDR3 sequences, about 20% of them seen just once. Sequencing used naive CD8+ T cells from blood, with Jurkat cell RNA spiked in. The subset was: FACS-sorted CD8+CD4-CCR7+CD45RA+ naive T cells. The receptor source for this set is a human donor in good health. Some libraries in this study had Jurkat cell RNA spiked in.

Concerning this clonotype: This sequence may be a read error, since a much larger clone differs from it by one base. This rearrangement joins TRBV12-3 or TRBV12-4 to TRBJ1-1, with D possibly being TRBD1 (6 bases). The CDR3 length is 16 residues. The CDR3 reads CASSLYTGRGNTEALF. Written as DNA, the CDR3 is TGTGCCAGCAGTTTATATACAGGGAGAGGGAACACTGAAGCTCTCTTT.

This chain joins TRBV19 and TRBJ1-2; 7 bases match TRBD1. The V segment lost 4 bases and the J segment 8 bases; nucleotides outside the gene matches: 7. There are 13 residues in the CDR3. Germline V lookup: CDR1 LNHDA, CDR2 SQIVND (reference sequence). CDR3 protein: CASSSGQVGGYTF. CDR3 in DNA: TGTGCCAGTAGTAGCGGACAGGTCGGGGGCTACACCTTC.

Remarks on this clonotype: This sequence may be a read error, since a much larger clone differs from it by one base. This rearrangement joins TRBV6-5 to TRBJ1-1, with D uncertain. In germline, CDR1 is MNHEY, CDR2 SVGAGI. The CDR3 runs to 15 residues. The CDR3 protein is CAGSYSNQQNTEAFF. The CDR3 DNA sequence: TGTGCCGGCAGTTACTCGAACCAGCAGAACACTGAAGCTTTCTTT.

Ten or more counts support this clonotype. CDR3 DNA: TGTGCCACAAGCGGGAGGGCCGGGAACGAGCAGTACTTC. Its translation is CATSGRAGNEQYF. The gene calls are TRBV28 and TRBJ2-7, with 10 bases that match TRBD2. V shed 10 bases and J 5 bases; nucleotides not matched to a gene: 8. Germline V lookup: CDR1 MDHEN, CDR2 SYDVKM. This CDR3 is 13 amino acids long.

This clonotype was observed many times. V and J are TRBV7-9 and TRBJ2-6; D possibly matches TRBD1 or TRBD2 (6 bases each). Germline CDR1 SEHNR, CDR2 FQNEAQ (reference sequence). The CDR3 sequence is 19 residues long. V was cut by 5 bases and J by 2 bases, with 22 bases left in between. The CDR3 DNA sequence: TGTGCCAGCAGCCTTCTGGGGGGCTCAAGGGTCACTGGGGCCAACGTCCTGACTTTC. Its protein product is CASSLLGGSRVTGANVLTF.